The 17 T cell receptor beta chains below were found in one sample sequenced in a study of blood T cell repertoires in COVID-19. Produced via immunoSEQ multiplex PCR; TCRdb's table is partial and in-frame only. The sample records more than 95,000 clones, 85% to 90% being singletons. The sample comprised peripheral blood. These receptors were obtained from a human donor in a cohort sampled during active COVID-19.

V is TRBV23-1 and J is TRBJ1-5; no definite D call. TRBV23-1 qualifies as an ORF whose function is uncertain. V lost 4 bases and J lost 0, with 22 bases in between. The CDR3 sequence is 19 residues long. CDR3 sequence (DNA): TGCGCCAGCAGTCCCCCGCCGCGGGATAGACCGGGTAGCAATCAGCCCCAGCATTTT. Protein sequence: CASSPPPRDRPGSNQPQHF.

The gene calls are TRBV28 and TRBJ1-5, with TRBD1 matching over 7 bases. Germline loops: CDR1 MDHEN, CDR2 SYDVKM. The CDR3 consists of 12 residues. The V segment lost 6 bases and the J segment 11 bases; nucleotides outside the gene matches: 7. The CDR3 nucleotides are TGTGCCAGCAGCCCAGGGGGGTGGGCCCAGCATTTT. Translation gives CASSPGGWAQHF.

V is TRBV28 and J is TRBJ2-7; 11 nucleotides match TRBD2. Trimming at V came to 7 bases and at J to 4 bases, leaving 9 bases not matched to a gene. The germline V gene encodes CDR1 MDHEN and CDR2 SYDVKM. This CDR3 contains 15 residues. The CDR3 region is CASTLAGGPIYEQYF. The CDR3 DNA sequence: TGTGCCAGCACCTTAGCGGGAGGGCCAATATACGAGCAGTACTTC.

This sequence joins TRBV15 and TRBJ2-1, with TRBD2 identical over 8 bases. The length of the CDR3 is 16 residues. V gave up 1 base and J gave up 6 bases; unmatched junction bases: 8. In germline, CDR1 is LNHNV, CDR2 YYDKDF (reference sequence). CDR3 DNA sequence: TGTGCCACCAGCAGAGGGTCGGGAGGGCCCTCCAATGAGCAGTTCTTC. Amino acids: CATSRGSGGPSNEQFF.

This clone was picked up one time. The rearrangement links TRBV5-1 to TRBJ2-6, with 9 bases aligning to TRBD1. The CDR3 extends over 18 amino acids. V gave up 3 bases and J gave up 0 bases; unmatched junction bases: 7. Per the germline V gene, CDR1 is SGHRS and CDR2 is YFSETQ. Here the CDR3 DNA reads TGCGCCAGCAGCTCGGGACAGGGAAGTACCTCTGGGGCCAACGTCCTGACTTTC. It codes for CASSSGQGSTSGANVLTF.

The chain couples TRBV18 to TRBJ1-5; D not resolved. The V and J ends lost 2 bases and 4 bases respectively, with 12 bases between them. The germline V gene has CDR1 KGHSH and CDR2 LQKENI. CDR3 length equals 15 residues. The CDR3 protein is CASSPKGGLNQPQHF. The CDR3 coding sequence is TGTGCCAGCTCACCAAAAGGAGGTCTGAATCAGCCCCAGCATTTT.

A single count supports this clone. This chain links TRBV12-5 with TRBJ1-1; D ambiguous. Trimming removed 7 bases from V and 3 bases from J, with 18 bases in between. CDR1 and CDR2 from the germline V gene are LGHNT and FRNRAP. The CDR3 contains 15 residues. The CDR3 loop is CASAGAGKWDTEAFF. The DNA for the CDR3 is TGTGCTAGTGCAGGAGCCGGGAAATGGGACACTGAAGCTTTCTTT.

This chain joins TRBV7-2 and TRBJ2-4; D is uncertain. Germline values: CDR1 SGHTA, CDR2 FQGNSA. The CDR3 spans 11 residues. The germline V and J ends were trimmed by 5 bases and 9 bases, with 8 bases remaining between them. CDR3 region: CASSPRVIQYF. The DNA for the CDR3 is TGTGCCAGCAGCCCCCGGGTCATTCAGTACTTC.

The V call is TRBV7-9, the J call TRBJ2-1; tentatively, D is TRBD2 (7 bases). CDR3 size: 14 residues. V lost 0 bases, J lost 6 bases, and 9 bases lay in between. CDR1 SEHNR and CDR2 FQNEAQ come from the germline V gene (reference sequence). DNA of the CDR3: TGTGCCAGCAGCTTAGCGGGGGGGCGCAATGAGCAGTTCTTC. It is translated as CASSLAGGRNEQFF.

The rearrangement joins TRBV15 to TRBJ1-1; D is unclear. CDR3 length: 13 residues. Trimming pared 0 bases from V and 3 bases from J, leaving 5 bases between. Germline assignment: CDR1 LNHNV and CDR2 YYDKDF (reference sequence). This CDR3 is CATSRERDTEAFF. In DNA form, the CDR3 reads TGTGCCACCAGCAGAGAGCGGGACACTGAAGCTTTCTTT.

The chain links TRBV7-2 to TRBJ2-7; D is perhaps TRBD2 (5 bases). CDR3 size: 18 residues. The germline gives CDR1 SGHTA, CDR2 FQGNSA. Trimming removed 1 base at V and 2 bases at J, with 21 bases between. The CDR3 loop reads CASSLVTGSRGRAYEQYF. The CDR3, as DNA: TGTGCCAGCAGCTTAGTAACCGGCTCTCGTGGGAGAGCCTACGAGCAGTACTTC.

V usage is TRBV5-1 and J usage is TRBJ2-3, with D unclear. The CDR3 totals 12 residues. Germline assignment: CDR1 SGHRS and CDR2 YFSETQ. V was shortened by 3 bases and J by 4 bases, with 6 bases between the two germline ends. CDR3 DNA: TGCGCCAGCAGCTCTACCGCAGATACGCAGTATTTT. It is translated as CASSSTADTQYF.

This clone was recorded once. The chain uses TRBV9 and TRBJ1-1, with 7 bases aligning to TRBD1. V trimming: 0 bases; J trimming: 5 bases; junction bases outside the gene matches: 4. CDR1 SGDLS and CDR2 YYNGEE come from the germline V gene. The CDR3 consists of 14 residues. DNA for the CDR3: TGTGCCAGCAGCGTAGGGGGCAGGGGGACTGAAGCTTTCTTT. Its protein is CASSVGGRGTEAFF.

In its sample, this clone was seen a few times. V usage is TRBV24-1 and J usage is TRBJ1-1, with D hard to call. V dropped 9 bases and J dropped 4 bases, with 14 bases sitting between them. The germline V gene encodes CDR1 KGHDR and CDR2 SFDVKD. This CDR3 is 13 amino acids long. DNA of the CDR3: TGTGCCACCTCTAGCAGGTTGGGCACTGAAGCTTTCTTT. Its protein product is CATSSRLGTEAFF.

This clone was recorded once. The chain joins TRBV7-2 to TRBJ2-2; D perhaps matches TRBD2 (6 bases). V lost 1 base and J 1 base, leaving 10 bases between the germline ends. Germline CDR1 SGHTA, CDR2 FQGNSA. CDR3 size: 16 residues. The CDR3 reads CASSLVPAGNTGELFF. The CDR3 region has the DNA TGTGCCAGCAGCTTAGTGCCAGCGGGGAACACCGGGGAGCTGTTTTTT.

The rearrangement uses TRBV6-2 or TRBV6-3 and TRBJ1-1, with D tentatively TRBD1 (5 bases). V lost 5 bases and J lost 1, with 8 bases in between. The germline gives CDR1 MNHEY, CDR2 SVGEGT. This CDR3 region has 13 residues. For the CDR3, the DNA is TGTGCCAGCAGTCCGACAGAGAACACTGAAGCTTTCTTT. Residues: CASSPTENTEAFF.

The CDR3 loop reads CASSLKRSSDEQYF. The CDR3 nucleotides read TGTGCCAGCAGTTTAAAGCGTAGTTCCGACGAGCAGTACTTC. This chain links TRBV5-4 with TRBJ2-7; no firm D call. Germline-derived CDR1 and CDR2 are SGHNT and YYREEE (reference sequence). The ends were cut back, 5 bases at V and 5 bases at J, with 17 bases in the middle. The CDR3 runs to 14 residues.